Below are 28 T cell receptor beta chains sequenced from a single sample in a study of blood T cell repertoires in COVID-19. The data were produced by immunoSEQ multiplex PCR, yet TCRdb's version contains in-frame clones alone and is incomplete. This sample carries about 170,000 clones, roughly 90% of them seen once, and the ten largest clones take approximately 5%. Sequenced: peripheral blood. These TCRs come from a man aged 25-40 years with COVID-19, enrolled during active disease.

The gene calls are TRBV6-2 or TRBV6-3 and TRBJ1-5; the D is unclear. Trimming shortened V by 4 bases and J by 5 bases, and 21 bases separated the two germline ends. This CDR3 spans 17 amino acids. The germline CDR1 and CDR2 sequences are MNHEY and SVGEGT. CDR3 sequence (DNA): TGTGCCAGCAGTTGGGCCCTTCCATCCATCAACGATCAGCCCCAGCATTTT. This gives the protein CASSWALPSINDQPQHF.

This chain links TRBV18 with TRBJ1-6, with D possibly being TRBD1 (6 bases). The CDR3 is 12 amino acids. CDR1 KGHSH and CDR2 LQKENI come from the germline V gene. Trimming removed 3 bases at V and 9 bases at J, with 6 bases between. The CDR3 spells CASSPGASPLHF. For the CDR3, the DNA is TGTGCCAGCTCACCGGGGGCTTCACCCCTCCACTTT.

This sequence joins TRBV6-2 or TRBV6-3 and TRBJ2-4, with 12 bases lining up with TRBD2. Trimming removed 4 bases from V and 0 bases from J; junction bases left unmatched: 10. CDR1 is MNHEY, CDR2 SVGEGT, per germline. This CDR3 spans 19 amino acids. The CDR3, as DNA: TGTGCCAGCAGTTCCCGGACTAGCGGGGCCGGTATAGCCAAAAACATTCAGTACTTC. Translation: CASSSRTSGAGIAKNIQYF.

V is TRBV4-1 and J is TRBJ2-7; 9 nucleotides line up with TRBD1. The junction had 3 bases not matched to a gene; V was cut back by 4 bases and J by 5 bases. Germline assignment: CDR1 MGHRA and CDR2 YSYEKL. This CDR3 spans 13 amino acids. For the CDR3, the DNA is TGCGCCAGCAGCCCGCGGACAGGGGACGAGCAGTACTTC. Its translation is CASSPRTGDEQYF.

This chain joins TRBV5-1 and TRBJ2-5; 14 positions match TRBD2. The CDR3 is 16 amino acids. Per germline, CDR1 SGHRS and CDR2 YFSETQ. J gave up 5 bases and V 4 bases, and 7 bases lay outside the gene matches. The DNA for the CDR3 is TGCGCCAGCAGCGTGGGACTAGCGGGGGCCGGGGAGACCCAGTACTTC. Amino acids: CASSVGLAGAGETQYF.

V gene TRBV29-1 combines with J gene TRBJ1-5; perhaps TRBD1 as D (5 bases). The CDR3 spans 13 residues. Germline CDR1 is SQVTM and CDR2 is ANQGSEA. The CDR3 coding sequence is TGCAACTCTTCAGGGAATAGCAATCAGCCCCAGCATTTT. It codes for CNSSGNSNQPQHF.

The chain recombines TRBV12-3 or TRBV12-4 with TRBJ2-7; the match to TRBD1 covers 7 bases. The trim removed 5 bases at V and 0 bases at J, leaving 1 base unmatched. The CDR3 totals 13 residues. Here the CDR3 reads CASSEGASYEQYF. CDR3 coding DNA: TGTGCCAGCAGTGAGGGGGCCTCCTACGAGCAGTACTTC.

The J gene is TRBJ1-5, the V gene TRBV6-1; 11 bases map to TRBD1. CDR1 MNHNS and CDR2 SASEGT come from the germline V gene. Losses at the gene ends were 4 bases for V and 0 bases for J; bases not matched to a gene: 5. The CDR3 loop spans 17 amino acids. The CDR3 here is CASSGGQGVYSNQPQHF. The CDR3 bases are TGTGCCAGCAGTGGGGGACAGGGGGTTTATAGCAATCAGCCCCAGCATTTT.

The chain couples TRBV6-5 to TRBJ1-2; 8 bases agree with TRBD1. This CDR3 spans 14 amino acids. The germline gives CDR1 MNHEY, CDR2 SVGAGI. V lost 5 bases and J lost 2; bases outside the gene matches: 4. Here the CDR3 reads CASSPQGENYGYTF. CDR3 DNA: TGTGCCAGCAGTCCACAGGGGGAGAACTATGGCTACACCTTC.

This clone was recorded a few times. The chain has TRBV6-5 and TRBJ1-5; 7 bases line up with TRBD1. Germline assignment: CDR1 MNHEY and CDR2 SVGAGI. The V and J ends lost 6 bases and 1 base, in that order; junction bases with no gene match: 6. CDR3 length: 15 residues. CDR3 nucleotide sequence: TGTGCCAGCAGGGAGGGGGCTTGGAGCAATCAGCCCCAGCATTTT. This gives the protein CASREGAWSNQPQHF.

The CDR3 sequence: CASSQTGTGGAGEQFF. The CDR3 DNA is TGTGCCAGCAGCCAAACCGGGACAGGGGGAGCGGGTGAGCAGTTCTTC. The chain is built from TRBV7-9 and TRBJ2-1, with 11 bases identical to TRBD1. CDR1 and CDR2 from the germline V gene are SEHNR and FQNEAQ (reference sequence). The length of the CDR3 is 16 residues. The J segment lost 9 bases and the V segment lost 5 bases, leaving 12 bases of the junction unmatched.

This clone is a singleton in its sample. The DNA of the CDR3 is TGTGCCAGCAGCCTAGACCCCGGGACAGGGGTCGAAAAACTGTTTTTT. Protein sequence: CASSLDPGTGVEKLFF. V and J are TRBV6-2 or TRBV6-3 and TRBJ1-4; 10 nucleotides match TRBD1. V trimming: 6 bases; J trimming: 8 bases; junction bases outside the gene matches: 12. The CDR3 has 16 amino acids. CDR1 MNHEY and CDR2 SVGEGT come from the germline V gene.

The CDR3 DNA sequence: TGTGCCAGCAGCCTCAGACAGGGAAGTGACTATGGCTACACCTTC. Its protein product is CASSLRQGSDYGYTF. The chain uses TRBV7-2 and TRBJ1-2, with 7 bases lining up with TRBD1. This CDR3 contains 15 residues. The J segment lost 3 bases and the V segment lost 5 bases, leaving 9 bases of the junction unmatched. CDR1 SGHTA and CDR2 FQGNSA come from the germline V gene.

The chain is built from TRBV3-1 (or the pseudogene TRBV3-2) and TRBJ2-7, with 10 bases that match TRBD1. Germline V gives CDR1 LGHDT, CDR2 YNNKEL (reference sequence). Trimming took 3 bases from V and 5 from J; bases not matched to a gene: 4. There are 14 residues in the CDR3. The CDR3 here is CASSHTGTGDEQYF. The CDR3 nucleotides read TGTGCCAGCAGCCACACCGGGACAGGGGACGAGCAGTACTTC.

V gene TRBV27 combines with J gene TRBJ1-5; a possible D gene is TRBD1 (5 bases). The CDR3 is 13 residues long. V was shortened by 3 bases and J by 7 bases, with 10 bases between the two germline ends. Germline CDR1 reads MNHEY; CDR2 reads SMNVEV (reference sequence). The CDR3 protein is CASSFGGRQPQHF. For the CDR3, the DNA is TGTGCCAGCAGTTTTGGGGGGAGGCAGCCCCAGCATTTT.

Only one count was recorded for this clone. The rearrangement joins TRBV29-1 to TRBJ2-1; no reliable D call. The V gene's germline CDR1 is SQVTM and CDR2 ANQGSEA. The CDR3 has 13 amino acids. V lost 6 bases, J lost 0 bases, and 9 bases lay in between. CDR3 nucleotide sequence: TGCAGCGTGCGGAGTGACTCCTACAATGAGCAGTTCTTC. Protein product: CSVRSDSYNEQFF.

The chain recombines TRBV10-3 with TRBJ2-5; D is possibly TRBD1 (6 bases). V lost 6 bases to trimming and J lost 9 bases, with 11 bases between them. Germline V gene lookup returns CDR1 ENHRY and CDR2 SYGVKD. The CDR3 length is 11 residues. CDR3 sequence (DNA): TGTGCCATCAGCGAGGACAGCTCCCAGTACTTC. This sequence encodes CAISEDSSQYF.

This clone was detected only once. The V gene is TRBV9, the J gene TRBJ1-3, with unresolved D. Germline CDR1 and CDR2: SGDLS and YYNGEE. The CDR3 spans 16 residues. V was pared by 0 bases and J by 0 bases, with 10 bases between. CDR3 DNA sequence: TGTGCCAGCAGCGTAGGCCCAGGCGCCTCTGGAAACACCATATATTTT. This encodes CASSVGPGASGNTIYF.

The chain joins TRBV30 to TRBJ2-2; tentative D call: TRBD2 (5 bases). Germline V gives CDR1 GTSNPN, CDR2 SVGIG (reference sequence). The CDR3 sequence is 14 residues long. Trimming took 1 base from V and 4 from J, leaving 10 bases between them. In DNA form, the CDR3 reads TGTGCCTGGAGTGCCCGGGGAATCACCGGGGAGCTGTTTTTT. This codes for CAWSARGITGELFF.

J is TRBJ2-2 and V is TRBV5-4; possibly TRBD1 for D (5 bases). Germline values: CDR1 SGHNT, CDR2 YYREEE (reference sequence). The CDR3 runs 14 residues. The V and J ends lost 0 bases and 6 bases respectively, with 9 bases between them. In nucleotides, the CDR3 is TGTGCCAGCAGCTTGGAAGGGGTAGCCGGGGAGCTGTTTTTT. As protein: CASSLEGVAGELFF. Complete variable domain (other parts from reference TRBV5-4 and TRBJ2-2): ETGVTQSPTHLIKTRGQQVTLRCSSQSGHNTVSWYQQALGQGPQFIFQYYREEENGRGNFPPRFSGLQFPNYSSELNVNALELDDSALYLCASSLEGVAGELFFGEGSRLTVL.

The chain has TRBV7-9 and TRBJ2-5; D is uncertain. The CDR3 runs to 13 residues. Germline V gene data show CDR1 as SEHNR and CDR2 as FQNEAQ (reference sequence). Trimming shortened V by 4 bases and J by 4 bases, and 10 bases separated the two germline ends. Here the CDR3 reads CASSSRRLETQYF. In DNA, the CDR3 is TGTGCCAGCAGCTCACGGAGATTAGAGACCCAGTACTTC.

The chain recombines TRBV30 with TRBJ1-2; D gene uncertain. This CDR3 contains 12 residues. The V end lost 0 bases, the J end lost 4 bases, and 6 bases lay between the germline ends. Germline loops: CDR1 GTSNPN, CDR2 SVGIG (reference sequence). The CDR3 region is CAWSVQTYGYTF. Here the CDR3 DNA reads TGTGCCTGGAGTGTACAGACCTATGGCTACACCTTC.

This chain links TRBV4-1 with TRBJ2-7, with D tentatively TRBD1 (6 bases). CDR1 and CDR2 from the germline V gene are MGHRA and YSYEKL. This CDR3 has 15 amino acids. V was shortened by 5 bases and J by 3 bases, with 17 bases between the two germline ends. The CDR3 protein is CASSVDRTMSYEQYF. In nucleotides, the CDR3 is TGCGCCAGCAGCGTAGACAGGACCATGAGCTACGAGCAGTACTTC.

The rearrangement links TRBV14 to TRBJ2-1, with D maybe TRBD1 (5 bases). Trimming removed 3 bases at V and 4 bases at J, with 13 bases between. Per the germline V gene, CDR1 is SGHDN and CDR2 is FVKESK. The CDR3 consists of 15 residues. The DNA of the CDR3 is TGTGCCAGCAGCCACCTAGTGCAGGGTTACAATGAGCAGTTCTTC. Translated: CASSHLVQGYNEQFF.

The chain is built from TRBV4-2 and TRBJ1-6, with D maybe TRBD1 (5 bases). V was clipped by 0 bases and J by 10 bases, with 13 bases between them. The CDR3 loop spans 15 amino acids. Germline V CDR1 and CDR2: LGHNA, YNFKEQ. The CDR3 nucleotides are TGTGCCAGCAGCCAAGAACAAGGGGTTGGATCACCCCTCCACTTT. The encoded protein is CASSQEQGVGSPLHF.

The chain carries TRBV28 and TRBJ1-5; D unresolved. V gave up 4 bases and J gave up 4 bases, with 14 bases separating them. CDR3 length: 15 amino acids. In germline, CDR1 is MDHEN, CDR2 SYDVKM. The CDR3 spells CASSSDSFENQPQHF. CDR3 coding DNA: TGTGCCAGCAGTTCAGACTCCTTCGAAAATCAGCCCCAGCATTTT. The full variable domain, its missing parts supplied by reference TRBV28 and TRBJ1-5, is DVKVTQSSRYLVKRTGEKVFLECVQDMDHENMFWYRQDPGLGLRLIYFSYDVKMKEKGDIPEGYSVSREKKERFSLILESASTNQTSMYLCASSSDSFENQPQHFGDGTRLSIL.

The chain's CDR3 is CASSLAQGDGYTF. CDR3 bases: TGCGCCAGCAGCTTGGCACAGGGAGATGGCTACACCTTC. The V gene is TRBV5-1, the J gene TRBJ1-2; possible D gene TRBD1, 6 bases. V was shortened by 0 bases and J by 6 bases, with 9 bases between the two germline ends. Germline V gene data show CDR1 as SGHRS and CDR2 as YFSETQ. The CDR3 spans 13 residues.

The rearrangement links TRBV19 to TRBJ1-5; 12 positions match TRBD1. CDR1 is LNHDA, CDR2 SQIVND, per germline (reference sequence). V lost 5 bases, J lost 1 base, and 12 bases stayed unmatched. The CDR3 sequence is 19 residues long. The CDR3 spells CASSSEGTGGPLSNQPQHF. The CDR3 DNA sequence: TGTGCCAGTAGTTCGGAGGGGACAGGGGGCCCCCTGAGCAATCAGCCCCAGCATTTT.